A selection of T cell receptor beta chains follows, all from one sample in a study of blood T cell repertoires in COVID-19. Profiled with immunoSEQ multiplex PCR; TCRdb holds only in-frame clones, not every one. The data show 310,000 or so clones, more than 70% seen once. The sample was peripheral blood. These receptors originate from a woman aged 45-60 years with acute or convalescent COVID-19. The CDR3 runs from the conserved cysteine through the conserved F or W. Fields, in order: D gene, V gene, clone size, J gene, CDR3 protein, CDR3 DNA. A D gene is named only where the DNA matches it firmly. Clone size is given for some rows only: seen once, a few or many times, or a class if the clone is expanded.

D gene: .
V gene: TRBV18
clone size: once
J gene: TRBJ1-5
CDR3 protein: CASSPENNQPQHF
CDR3 DNA: TGTGCCAGCTCACCAGAGAACAATCAGCCCCAGCATTTT

D gene: TRBD1
V gene: TRBV7-9
clone size: .
J gene: TRBJ1-6
CDR3 protein: CASNTGTGRSNSPLHF
CDR3 DNA: TGTGCCAGCAACACCGGGACAGGGCGTAGTAATTCACCCCTCCACTTT

D gene: TRBD1
V gene: TRBV29-1
clone size: few
J gene: TRBJ1-4
CDR3 protein: CSVRTGRSTNEKLFF
CDR3 DNA: TGCAGCGTCCGGACAGGGCGCTCAACTAATGAAAAACTGTTTTTT

D gene: TRBD1
V gene: TRBV7-2
clone size: .
J gene: TRBJ1-2
CDR3 protein: CASSLEQGNYGYTF
CDR3 DNA: TGTGCCAGCAGCTTAGAACAGGGGAACTATGGCTACACCTTC

D gene: .
V gene: TRBV6-5
clone size: .
J gene: TRBJ2-7
CDR3 protein: CASMRTYEQYF
CDR3 DNA: TGTGCCAGCATGCGGACCTACGAGCAGTACTTC

D gene: TRBD1
V gene: TRBV5-6
clone size: .
J gene: TRBJ1-4
CDR3 protein: CASSFRTGTDEFGEKLFF
CDR3 DNA: TGTGCCAGCAGCTTCCGGACCGGGACAGACGAATTCGGGGAAAAACTGTTTTTT

D gene: TRBD1
V gene: TRBV30
clone size: .
J gene: TRBJ2-1
CDR3 protein: CAWRGLGQGANNEQFF
CDR3 DNA: TGTGCCTGGAGGGGATTGGGACAGGGGGCCAACAATGAGCAGTTCTTC

D gene: .
V gene: TRBV16
clone size: .
J gene: TRBJ2-1
CDR3 protein: CASSQFSDNEQFF
CDR3 DNA: TGTGCCAGCAGCCAATTCTCCGACAATGAGCAGTTCTTC

D gene: .
V gene: TRBV15
clone size: .
J gene: TRBJ1-5
CDR3 protein: CATSRDLGESQPQHF
CDR3 DNA: TGTGCCACCAGCAGAGATCTCGGGGAGAGTCAGCCCCAGCATTTT

D gene: .
V gene: TRBV9
clone size: few
J gene: TRBJ2-7
CDR3 protein: CASSPAGSLYEQYF
CDR3 DNA: TGTGCCAGCTCTCCGGCAGGGTCCCTCTACGAGCAGTACTTC

D gene: .
V gene: TRBV29-1
clone size: .
J gene: TRBJ2-4
CDR3 protein: CSVTSTNENIQYF
CDR3 DNA: TGCAGCGTTACGTCCACAAATGAAAACATTCAGTACTTC

D gene: TRBD1
V gene: TRBV20-1
clone size: .
J gene: TRBJ2-7
CDR3 protein: CSAVTGAEQYF
CDR3 DNA: TGCAGTGCTGTTACAGGGGCCGAGCAGTACTTC

D gene: TRBD2
V gene: TRBV6-5
clone size: .
J gene: TRBJ2-3
CDR3 protein: CATLAGGTDTQYF
CDR3 DNA: TGTGCCACCCTAGCGGGGGGCACAGATACGCAGTATTTT

D gene: .
V gene: TRBV5-1
clone size: .
J gene: TRBJ1-3
CDR3 protein: CASSLEPSGPGNTIYF
CDR3 DNA: TGCGCCAGCAGCTTGGAGCCCAGCGGGCCTGGAAACACCATATATTTT

D gene: TRBD1
V gene: TRBV6-6
clone size: .
J gene: TRBJ1-1
CDR3 protein: CATPNRGTEAFF
CDR3 DNA: TGTGCCACTCCGAACAGGGGTACCGAAGCTTTCTTT

D gene: .
V gene: TRBV7-3
clone size: .
J gene: TRBJ2-5
CDR3 protein: CASSLLGEETQYF
CDR3 DNA: TGTGCCAGCAGCTTATTAGGGGAAGAGACCCAGTACTTC

D gene: .
V gene: TRBV29-1
clone size: .
J gene: TRBJ2-7
CDR3 protein: CSVRGLAVYEQYF
CDR3 DNA: TGCAGCGTAAGAGGGTTAGCCGTCTACGAGCAGTACTTC

D gene: .
V gene: TRBV11-2
clone size: .
J gene: TRBJ1-6
CDR3 protein: CASSSVMGGSYNSPLHF
CDR3 DNA: TGTGCCAGCAGCTCTGTGATGGGGGGCTCCTATAATTCACCCCTCCACTTT

D gene: TRBD2
V gene: TRBV5-1
clone size: .
J gene: TRBJ2-1
CDR3 protein: CASSLVASGTYNEQFF
CDR3 DNA: TGCGCCAGCAGCTTGGTGGCTAGCGGGACCTACAATGAGCAGTTCTTC

D gene: TRBD2
V gene: TRBV7-6
clone size: .
J gene: TRBJ2-3
CDR3 protein: CASSQRGDSTDTQYF
CDR3 DNA: TGTGCCAGCAGCCAACGGGGGGACAGCACAGATACGCAGTATTTT

D gene: .
V gene: TRBV19
clone size: .
J gene: TRBJ2-2
CDR3 protein: CASTFIDSNTGELFF
CDR3 DNA: TGTGCCAGTACCTTCATCGACAGCAACACCGGGGAGCTGTTTTTT

D gene: .
V gene: TRBV5-5
clone size: once
J gene: TRBJ2-7
CDR3 protein: CASSLDIAYEQYF
CDR3 DNA: TGTGCCAGCAGCTTAGACATAGCCTACGAGCAGTACTTC

D gene: .
V gene: TRBV3-1/TRBV3-2
clone size: .
J gene: TRBJ2-3
CDR3 protein: CASSQGGSRDTQYF
CDR3 DNA: TGTGCCAGCAGCCAAGGAGGGTCTCGAGATACGCAGTATTTT

D gene: TRBD1
V gene: TRBV29-1
clone size: .
J gene: TRBJ1-1
CDR3 protein: CSVEVGQGDTEAFF
CDR3 DNA: TGCAGCGTTGAAGTCGGACAGGGGGACACTGAAGCTTTCTTT

D gene: .
V gene: TRBV2
clone size: .
J gene: TRBJ1-3
CDR3 protein: CASSFTGISGNTIYF
CDR3 DNA: TGTGCCAGCAGTTTTACAGGCATCTCTGGAAACACCATATATTTT

D gene: .
V gene: TRBV5-4
clone size: .
J gene: TRBJ1-1
CDR3 protein: CASSRKYFGLTGHTEAFF
CDR3 DNA: TGTGCCAGCAGTAGAAAGTACTTCGGACTAACGGGCCACACTGAAGCTTTCTTT

D gene: TRBD1
V gene: TRBV19
clone size: few
J gene: TRBJ1-1
CDR3 protein: CATSYGQGAGRDTEAFF
CDR3 DNA: TGTGCCACATCTTACGGCCAGGGGGCGGGTCGGGACACTGAAGCTTTCTTT

D gene: .
V gene: TRBV3-1/TRBV3-2
clone size: .
J gene: TRBJ1-2
CDR3 protein: CASKIQGGGYTF
CDR3 DNA: TGTGCCAGCAAAATACAGGGCGGCGGCTACACCTTC

D gene: .
V gene: TRBV12-5
clone size: .
J gene: TRBJ1-1
CDR3 protein: CASALSWAEAFF
CDR3 DNA: TGTGCTAGTGCCCTTTCCTGGGCAGAAGCTTTCTTT

D gene: .
V gene: TRBV7-2
clone size: .
J gene: TRBJ2-7
CDR3 protein: CASSPSGGTTYEQYF
CDR3 DNA: TGTGCCAGCAGCCCCTCCGGGGGTACCACCTACGAGCAGTACTTC

D gene: TRBD1
V gene: TRBV7-9
clone size: few
J gene: TRBJ1-3
CDR3 protein: CASSQQGAAGNTIYF
CDR3 DNA: TGTGCCAGCAGCCAACAGGGGGCGGCTGGAAACACCATATATTTT

D gene: TRBD1
V gene: TRBV5-1
clone size: .
J gene: TRBJ1-2
CDR3 protein: CASSLTGGRNGYGYTF
CDR3 DNA: TGCGCCAGCAGTCTGACAGGGGGGAGGAACGGCTATGGCTACACCTTC

D gene: .
V gene: TRBV19
clone size: .
J gene: TRBJ1-5
CDR3 protein: CASIGGARGGNQPQHF
CDR3 DNA: TGTGCCAGTATCGGGGGGGCGAGGGGCGGCAATCAGCCCCAGCATTTT

D gene: .
V gene: TRBV7-9
clone size: few
J gene: TRBJ2-5
CDR3 protein: CASSLLGPGETQYF
CDR3 DNA: TGTGCCAGCAGCCTCCTCGGTCCGGGAGAGACCCAGTACTTC

D gene: .
V gene: TRBV3-1/TRBV3-2
clone size: .
J gene: TRBJ1-1
CDR3 protein: CASSQSAGTEAFF
CDR3 DNA: TGTGCCAGCAGCCAATCTGCCGGGACTGAAGCTTTCTTT

D gene: TRBD2
V gene: TRBV7-2
clone size: .
J gene: TRBJ2-1
CDR3 protein: CASSQLAGDGNEQFF
CDR3 DNA: TGTGCCAGCAGCCAGCTAGCGGGCGACGGCAATGAGCAGTTCTTC

D gene: .
V gene: TRBV7-9
clone size: .
J gene: TRBJ2-2
CDR3 protein: CASSRGGNTGELFF
CDR3 DNA: TGTGCCAGCAGCCGTGGAGGGAACACCGGGGAGCTGTTTTTT

D gene: TRBD1
V gene: TRBV30
clone size: .
J gene: TRBJ1-2
CDR3 protein: CAWIGTGGGYTF
CDR3 DNA: TGTGCCTGGATTGGGACAGGGGGGGGCTACACCTTC

D gene: .
V gene: TRBV7-3
clone size: many
J gene: TRBJ1-1
CDR3 protein: CASSEGQLLNTEAFF
CDR3 DNA: TGTGCCAGCAGCGAAGGACAGCTTTTGAACACTGAAGCTTTCTTT

D gene: TRBD1
V gene: TRBV5-4
clone size: .
J gene: TRBJ1-3
CDR3 protein: CASSWDRAGNTIYF
CDR3 DNA: TGTGCCAGCAGCTGGGACAGGGCTGGAAACACCATATATTTT

D gene: TRBD1
V gene: TRBV27
clone size: .
J gene: TRBJ1-5
CDR3 protein: CASRRTGAGYQPQHF
CDR3 DNA: TGTGCCAGCAGGCGGACAGGGGCGGGTTATCAGCCCCAGCATTTT

D gene: TRBD2
V gene: TRBV6-5
clone size: once
J gene: TRBJ2-7
CDR3 protein: CASSSGLAGTQEQYF
CDR3 DNA: TGTGCCAGCAGTTCAGGACTAGCGGGGACGCAAGAGCAGTACTTC

D gene: .
V gene: TRBV19
clone size: .
J gene: TRBJ2-7
CDR3 protein: CASSTSGYEQYF
CDR3 DNA: TGTGCCAGTAGTACGAGCGGTTACGAGCAGTACTTC